One and the same sample provided the 2 T cell receptor beta chains below, sequenced in a study of blood T cell repertoires in COVID-19. Data came from immunoSEQ multiplex PCR; TCRdb stores just in-frame clones and leaves some out. Seen here are around 250,000 clones, about 83% observed once, and the top ten hold 1.5% to 2%. Source material: peripheral blood. Receptor source: a man under 40 who had recovered from COVID-19.

This chain uses TRBV15 with TRBJ1-2, with 8 bases matching TRBD1. CDR1 is LNHNV, CDR2 YYDKDF, per germline (reference sequence). V was clipped by 3 bases and J by 2 bases; unmatched bases: 5. The CDR3 loop spans 15 amino acids. The CDR3 DNA follows: TGTGCCACCAGCAGCGGACAGGGACGGAACTATGGCTACACCTTC. This codes for CATSSGQGRNYGYTF.

This CDR3 is CASSTGGSGNTIYF. DNA of the CDR3: TGTGCCAGCAGTACAGGGGGCTCTGGAAACACCATATATTTT. The rearrangement uses TRBV6-5 and TRBJ1-3, with 8 positions matching TRBD1. Losses at the gene ends were 5 bases for V and 0 bases for J; bases not matched to a gene: 0. Germline-derived CDR1 and CDR2 are MNHEY and SVGAGI. CDR3 length equals 14 residues.